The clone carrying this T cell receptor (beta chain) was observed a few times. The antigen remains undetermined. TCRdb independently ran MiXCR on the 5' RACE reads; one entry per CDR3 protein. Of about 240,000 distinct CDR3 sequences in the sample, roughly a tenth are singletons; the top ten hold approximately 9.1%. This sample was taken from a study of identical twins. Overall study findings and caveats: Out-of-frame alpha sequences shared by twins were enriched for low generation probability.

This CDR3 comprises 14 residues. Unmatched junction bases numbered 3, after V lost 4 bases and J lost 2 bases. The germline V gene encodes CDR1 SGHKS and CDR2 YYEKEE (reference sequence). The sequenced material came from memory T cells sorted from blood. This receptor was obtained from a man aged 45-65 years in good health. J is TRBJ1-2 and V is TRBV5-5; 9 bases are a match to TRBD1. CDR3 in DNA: TGTGCCAGCAGCCAGGGGACAGGGAACTATGGCTACACCTTC. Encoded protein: CASSQGTGNYGYTF.